The 14 T cell receptor beta chains given below trace back to one sample, sequenced in a study of CD4 T cells in relation to SARS-CoV-2 and coronaviruses. TCRdb's table, derived via immunoSEQ multiplex PCR, lists solely in-frame clones and lacks some. The profile shows 20,000 to 25,000 clones, roughly 72% of them singletons. Before the COVID-19 pandemic, during about 2010-2018, CD4+ T cells were taken from unexposed donors. After less than 11 days of culture, CD4+ T cells were isolated. These receptors' antigens are unknown. The specimen was CD4+ T cells from PBMCs, cultured in vitro. The origin of the receptors is a human donor in good health.

V usage is TRBV5-4 and J usage is TRBJ1-1; the D gene is possibly TRBD1 (5 bases). The CDR3 loop spans 16 amino acids. Trimming cost V 4 bases and J 6 bases, with 22 bases left between them. Per germline, CDR1 SGHNT and CDR2 YYREEE (reference sequence). The CDR3 DNA reads TGTGCCAGCAGCCAGGCCGGGAGAGGGGAACCCCCTGAAGCTTTCTTT. Translated: CASSQAGRGEPPEAFF. The full variable domain, rest sourced from reference TRBV5-4 and TRBJ1-1, is ETGVTQSPTHLIKTRGQQVTLRCSSQSGHNTVSWYQQALGQGPQFIFQYYREEENGRGNFPPRFSGLQFPNYSSELNVNALELDDSALYLCASSQAGRGEPPEAFFGQGTRLTVV.

The V gene is TRBV7-8, the J gene TRBJ2-2; possibly TRBD2 for D (5 bases). The V and J ends lost 3 bases and 2 bases respectively, with 13 bases between them. This CDR3 spans 16 amino acids. Germline CDR1 and CDR2: SGHVS and FQNEAQ. The CDR3 DNA reads as TGTGCCAGCAGCTTGGCGGGCCTGCCCAACACCGGGGAGCTGTTTTTT. This codes for CASSLAGLPNTGELFF.

V usage is TRBV9 and J usage is TRBJ1-4; D call uncertain. The CDR3 runs 15 residues. Germline values: CDR1 SGDLS, CDR2 YYNGEE. Trimming removed 4 bases from V and 0 bases from J, with 10 bases in between. The CDR3 loop is CASSPRGSTNEKLFF. The CDR3 DNA is TGTGCCAGCAGCCCGCGAGGGTCAACTAATGAAAAACTGTTTTTT.

The V and J genes are TRBV9 and TRBJ1-6; D is possibly TRBD1 (5 bases). Per the germline V gene, CDR1 is SGDLS and CDR2 is YYNGEE. V gave up 0 bases and J gave up 2 bases, with 9 bases separating them. The CDR3 has 16 amino acids. CDR3 sequence (DNA): TGTGCCAGCAGCGTAGGGGGGGAAGCCTATAATTCACCCCTCCACTTT. It encodes CASSVGGEAYNSPLHF.

The J gene is TRBJ1-4, the V gene TRBV28; TRBD1 might be the D (6 bases). CDR3 length equals 17 residues. Trimming took 6 bases from V and 11 from J, leaving 28 bases between them. The germline gives CDR1 MDHEN, CDR2 SYDVKM. CDR3 amino acids: CASSQLTLGTRGRKLFF. The CDR3 nucleotides are TGTGCCAGCAGCCAACTGACCCTCGGGACAAGAGGGCGGAAACTGTTTTTT.

The rearrangement links TRBV3-1 (or the pseudogene TRBV3-2) to TRBJ2-1; D is unclear. The germline V gene encodes CDR1 LGHDT and CDR2 YNNKEL (reference sequence). V was pared by 0 bases and J by 2 bases, with 2 bases between. The CDR3 has 13 amino acids. The CDR3: CASSQDPYNEQFF. The CDR3 DNA is TGTGCCAGCAGCCAAGATCCCTACAATGAGCAGTTCTTC.

DNA for the CDR3: TGCGCCAGCAGCTTGGTATCGAGGGGGCCGAACACTGAAGCTTTCTTT. As protein: CASSLVSRGPNTEAFF. The chain uses TRBV5-1 and TRBJ1-1; 7 bases agree with TRBD1. The CDR3 spans 16 residues. Trimming cost V 0 bases and J 1 base; bases outside gene matches: 6. CDR1 SGHRS and CDR2 YFSETQ come from the germline V gene.

This clone was seen more than once but under ten times. The chain carries TRBV7-8 and TRBJ1-4; D perhaps matches TRBD1 (5 bases). Germline values: CDR1 SGHVS, CDR2 FQNEAQ. Trimming left V 5 bases short and J 0 bases short, with 7 bases between. There are 14 residues in the CDR3. The CDR3: CASSPRATNEKLFF. CDR3 sequence (DNA): TGTGCCAGCAGCCCCAGGGCAACTAATGAAAAACTGTTTTTT.

This clone was detected once. J is TRBJ1-6 and V is TRBV7-2; D is possibly TRBD1 (5 bases). The germline V gene has CDR1 SGHTA and CDR2 FQGNSA. V was cut by 4 bases and J by 7 bases, with 17 bases left in between. The CDR3 is made up of 16 amino acids. The chain's CDR3 is CASSSYPGAGNSPLHF. As DNA, the CDR3 is TGTGCCAGCAGCTCCTATCCCGGGGCCGGAAATTCACCCCTCCACTTT.

The chain carries TRBV2 and TRBJ2-5; 11 nucleotides match TRBD2. There are 17 residues in the CDR3. Germline loops: CDR1 SNHLY, CDR2 FYNNEI. With 6 bases clipped from V and 5 bases from J, the junction kept 14 bases outside the gene matches. CDR3 sequence: CASRKIAGGPEGETQYF. The CDR3 region has the DNA TGTGCCAGCAGGAAGATAGCGGGGGGGCCGGAGGGGGAGACCCAGTACTTC.

The chain combines TRBV5-4 with TRBJ2-5; TRBD1 agrees at 10 bases. The CDR3 totals 14 residues. The germline V gene has CDR1 SGHNT and CDR2 YYREEE (reference sequence). V trimming: 4 bases; J trimming: 1 base; junction bases outside the gene matches: 1. This CDR3 is CASSRTGGQETQYF. The CDR3, as DNA: TGTGCCAGCAGCCGGACAGGGGGCCAAGAGACCCAGTACTTC.

The V call is TRBV7-8, the J call TRBJ1-1; D gene unclear. The V gene's germline CDR1 is SGHVS and CDR2 FQNEAQ. The CDR3 length is 14 residues. V lost 1 base and J 4 bases, leaving 10 bases between the germline ends. The CDR3 DNA sequence: TGTGCCAGCAGCTTAGAGCGGGTGGTCACTGAAGCTTTCTTT. Translated, it gives CASSLERVVTEAFF.

This clone has just a few counts. The chain's CDR3 is CASRRTGLPYEQYF. The DNA of the CDR3 is TGTGCCAGCAGGCGGACAGGGCTTCCCTACGAGCAGTACTTC. The V gene is TRBV6-5, the J gene TRBJ2-7, with 8 bases matching TRBD1. V was clipped by 6 bases and J by 2 bases; unmatched bases: 6. This CDR3 spans 14 amino acids. Germline loops: CDR1 MNHEY, CDR2 SVGAGI.

The rearrangement links TRBV3-1 (or the pseudogene TRBV3-2) to TRBJ2-5; possibly TRBD1 for D (6 bases). This CDR3 region has 14 residues. Trimming removed 5 bases from V and 2 bases from J, with 12 bases in between. Germline lookup yields CDR1 LGHDT and CDR2 YNNKEL (reference sequence). The CDR3 is CASSIQGAQETQYF. CDR3 sequence (DNA): TGTGCCAGCAGCATACAGGGAGCACAAGAGACCCAGTACTTC.